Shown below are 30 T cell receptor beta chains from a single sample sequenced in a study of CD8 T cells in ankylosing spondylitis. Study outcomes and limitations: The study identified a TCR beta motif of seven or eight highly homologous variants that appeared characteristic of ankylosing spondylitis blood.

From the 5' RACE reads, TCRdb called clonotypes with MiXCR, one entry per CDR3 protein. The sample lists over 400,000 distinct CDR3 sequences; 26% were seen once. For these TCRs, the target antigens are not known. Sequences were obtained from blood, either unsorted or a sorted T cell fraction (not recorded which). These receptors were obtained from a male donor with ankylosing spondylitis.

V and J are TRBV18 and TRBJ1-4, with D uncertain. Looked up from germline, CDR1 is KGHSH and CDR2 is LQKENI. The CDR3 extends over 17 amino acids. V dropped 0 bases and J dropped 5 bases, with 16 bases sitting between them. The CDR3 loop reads CASSPPVVGRVNEKLFF. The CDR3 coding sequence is TGTGCCAGCTCACCACCGGTTGTTGGCCGGGTCAATGAAAAACTGTTTTTT.

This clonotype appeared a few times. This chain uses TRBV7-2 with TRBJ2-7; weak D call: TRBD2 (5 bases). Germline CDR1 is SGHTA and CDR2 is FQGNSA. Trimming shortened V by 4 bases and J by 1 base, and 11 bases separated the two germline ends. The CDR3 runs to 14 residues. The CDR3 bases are TGTGCCAGCAGCTCTAGCAGGAATTCCTACGAGCAGTACTTC. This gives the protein CASSSSRNSYEQYF.

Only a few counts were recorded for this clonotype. The CDR3 protein is CASSVGDSPLHF. In DNA form, the CDR3 reads TGTGCCAGTTCGGTTGGGGATTCACCCCTCCACTTT. The V call is TRBV2, the J call TRBJ1-6, with no clear D. The CDR3 length is 12 residues. V gave up 9 bases and J gave up 8 bases, with 11 bases separating them. Germline assignment: CDR1 SNHLY and CDR2 FYNNEI. The full variable domain, with the rest looked up from reference TRBV2 and TRBJ1-6, is EPEVTQTPSHQVTQMGQEVILRCVPISNHLYFYWYRQILGQKVEFLVSFYNNEISEKSEIFDDQFSVERPDGSNFTLKIRSTKLEDSAMYFCASSVGDSPLHFGNGTRLTVT.

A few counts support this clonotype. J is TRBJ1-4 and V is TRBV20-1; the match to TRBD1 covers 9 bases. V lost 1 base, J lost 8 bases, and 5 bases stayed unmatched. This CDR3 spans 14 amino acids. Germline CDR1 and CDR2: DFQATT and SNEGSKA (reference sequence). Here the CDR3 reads CSARGTGAGEKLFF. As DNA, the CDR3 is TGCAGTGCTAGAGGGACAGGGGCGGGGGAAAAACTGTTTTTT.

The DNA of the CDR3 is TGTGCCAGCAGCCCTAAGGGACAGCTCACAGATACGCAGTATTTT. It translates to CASSPKGQLTDTQYF. V gene TRBV11-2 combines with J gene TRBJ2-3, with 7 bases matching TRBD1. V was clipped by 5 bases and J by 2 bases; unmatched bases: 7. Germline CDR1 and CDR2: SGHAT and FQNNGV. The CDR3 consists of 15 residues.

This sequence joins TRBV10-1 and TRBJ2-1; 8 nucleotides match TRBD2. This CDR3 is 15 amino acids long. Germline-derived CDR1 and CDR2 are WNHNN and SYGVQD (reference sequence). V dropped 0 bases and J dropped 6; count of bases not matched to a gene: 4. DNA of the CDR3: TGCGCCAGCAGTGAGTCAAGGCTAGCGGGCAATGAGCAGTTCTTC. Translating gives CASSESRLAGNEQFF.

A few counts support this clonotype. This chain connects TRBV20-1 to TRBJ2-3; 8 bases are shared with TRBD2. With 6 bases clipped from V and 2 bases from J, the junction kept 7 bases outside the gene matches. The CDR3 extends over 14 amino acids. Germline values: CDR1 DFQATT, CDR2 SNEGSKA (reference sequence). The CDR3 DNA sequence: TGCAGTGCCGACTCGACTAGCGACACAGATACGCAGTATTTT. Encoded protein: CSADSTSDTDTQYF.

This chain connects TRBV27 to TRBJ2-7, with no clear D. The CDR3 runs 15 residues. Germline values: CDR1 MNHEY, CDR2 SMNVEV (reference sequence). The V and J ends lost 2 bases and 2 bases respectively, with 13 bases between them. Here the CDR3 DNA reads TGTGCCAGCAGTTTAAACAGTGCCATAACCTACGAGCAGTACTTC. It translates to CASSLNSAITYEQYF.

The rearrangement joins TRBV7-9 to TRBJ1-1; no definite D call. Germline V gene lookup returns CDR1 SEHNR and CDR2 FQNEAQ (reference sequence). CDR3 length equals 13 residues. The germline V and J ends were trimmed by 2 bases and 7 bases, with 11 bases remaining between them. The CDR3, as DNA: TGTGCCAGCAGCTTATCGGAGTCCCTTGAAGCTTTCTTT. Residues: CASSLSESLEAFF.

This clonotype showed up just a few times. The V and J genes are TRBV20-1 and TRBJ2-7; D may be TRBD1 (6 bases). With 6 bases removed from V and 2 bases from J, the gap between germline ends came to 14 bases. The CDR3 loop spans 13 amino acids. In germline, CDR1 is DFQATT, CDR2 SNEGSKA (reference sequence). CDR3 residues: CSAAGTTTYEQYV. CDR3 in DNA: TGCAGTGCGGCCGGGACAACCACCTACGAGCAGTACGTC.

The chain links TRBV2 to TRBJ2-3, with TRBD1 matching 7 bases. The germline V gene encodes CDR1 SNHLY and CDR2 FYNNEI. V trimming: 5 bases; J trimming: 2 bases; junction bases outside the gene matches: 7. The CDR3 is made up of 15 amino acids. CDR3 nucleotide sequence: TGTGCCAGCAGTCAACAGGGGATTGACACAGATACGCAGTATTTT. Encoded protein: CASSQQGIDTDTQYF.

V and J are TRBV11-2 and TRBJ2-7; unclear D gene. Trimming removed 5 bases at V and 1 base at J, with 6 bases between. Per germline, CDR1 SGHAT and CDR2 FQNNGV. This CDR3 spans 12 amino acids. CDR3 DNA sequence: TGTGCCAGCAGCCAAGTTTCCTACGAGCAGTACGTC. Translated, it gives CASSQVSYEQYV.

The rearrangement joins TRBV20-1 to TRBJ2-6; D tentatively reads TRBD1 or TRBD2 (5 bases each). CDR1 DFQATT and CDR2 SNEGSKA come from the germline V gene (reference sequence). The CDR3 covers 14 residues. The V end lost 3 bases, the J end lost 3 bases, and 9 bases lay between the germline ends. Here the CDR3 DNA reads TGCAGTGCTAGTGAGGGGATTGGGGCCAACGTCCTGACTTTC. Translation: CSASEGIGANVLTF.

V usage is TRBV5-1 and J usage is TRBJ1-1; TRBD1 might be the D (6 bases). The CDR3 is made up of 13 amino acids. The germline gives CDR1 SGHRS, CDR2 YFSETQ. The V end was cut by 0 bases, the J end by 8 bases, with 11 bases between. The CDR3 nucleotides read TGCGCCAGCAGCTTGGCGCAGGGGAGGGAAGCTTTCTTT. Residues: CASSLAQGREAFF.

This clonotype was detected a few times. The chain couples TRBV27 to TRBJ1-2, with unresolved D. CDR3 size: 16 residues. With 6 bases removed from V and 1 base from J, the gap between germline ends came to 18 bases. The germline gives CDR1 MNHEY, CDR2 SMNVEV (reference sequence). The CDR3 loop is CASRALGILVNYGYTF. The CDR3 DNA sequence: TGTGCCAGCAGAGCTTTAGGGATTTTGGTTAACTATGGCTACACCTTC.

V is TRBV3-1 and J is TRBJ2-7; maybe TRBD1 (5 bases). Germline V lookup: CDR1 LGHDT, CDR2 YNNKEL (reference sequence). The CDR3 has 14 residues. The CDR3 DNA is TGTGGGACCAGCAGCCAAGGGGCACCCTACGAGCAGTACTTC. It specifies CGTSSQGAPYEQYF.

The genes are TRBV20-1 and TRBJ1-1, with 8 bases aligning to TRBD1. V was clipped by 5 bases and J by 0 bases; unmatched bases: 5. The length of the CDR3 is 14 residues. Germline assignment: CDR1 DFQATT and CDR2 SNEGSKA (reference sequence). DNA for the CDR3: TGCAGTGCTGGCTGGACAGGGTTGAACACTGAAGCTTTCTTT. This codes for CSAGWTGLNTEAFF.

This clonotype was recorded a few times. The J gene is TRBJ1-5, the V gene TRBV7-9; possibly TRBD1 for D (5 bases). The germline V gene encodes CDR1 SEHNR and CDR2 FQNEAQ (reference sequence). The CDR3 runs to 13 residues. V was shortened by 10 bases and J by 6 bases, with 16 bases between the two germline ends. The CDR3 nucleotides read TGTGCCACCCAAATGAGGGACGGTCAGCCCCAGCATTTT. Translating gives CATQMRDGQPQHF. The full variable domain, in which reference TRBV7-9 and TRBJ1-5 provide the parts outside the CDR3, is DTGVSQNPRHKITKRGQNVTFRCDPISEHNRLYWYRQTLGQGPEFLTYFQNEAQLEKSRLLSDRFSAERPKGSFSTLEIQRTEQGDSAMYLCATQMRDGQPQHFGDGTRLSIL.

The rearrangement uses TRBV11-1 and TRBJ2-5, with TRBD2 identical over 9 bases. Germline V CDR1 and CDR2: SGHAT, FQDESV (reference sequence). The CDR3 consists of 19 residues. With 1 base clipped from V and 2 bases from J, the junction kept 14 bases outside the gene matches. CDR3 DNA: TGTGCCAGCAGCTTAGGCCTAGCGGGACCCGGGGCCACACAAGAGACCCAGTACTTC. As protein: CASSLGLAGPGATQETQYF.

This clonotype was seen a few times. The CDR3 bases are TGCAGTGCCCCCGACTCGACCACAGATACGCAGTATTTT. Encoded protein: CSAPDSTTDTQYF. This sequence joins TRBV20-1 and TRBJ2-3; D remains unclear. V was cut by 6 bases and J by 2 bases, with 12 bases left in between. Germline assignment: CDR1 DFQATT and CDR2 SNEGSKA (reference sequence). The CDR3 extends over 13 amino acids.

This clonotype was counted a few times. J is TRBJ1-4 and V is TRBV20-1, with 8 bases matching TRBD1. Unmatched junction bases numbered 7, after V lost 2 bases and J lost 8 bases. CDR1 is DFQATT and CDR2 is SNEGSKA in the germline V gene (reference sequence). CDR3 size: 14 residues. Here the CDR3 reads CSARRDRNREKLFF. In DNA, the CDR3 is TGCAGTGCTAGAAGGGACAGGAATAGGGAAAAACTGTTTTTT.

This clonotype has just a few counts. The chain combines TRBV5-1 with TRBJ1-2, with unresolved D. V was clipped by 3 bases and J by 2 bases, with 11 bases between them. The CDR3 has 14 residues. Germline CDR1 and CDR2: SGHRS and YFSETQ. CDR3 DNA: TGCGCCAGCAGCTGGACGGCGGTCAACTATGGCTACACCTTC. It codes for CASSWTAVNYGYTF. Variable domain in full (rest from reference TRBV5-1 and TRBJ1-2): KAGVTQTPRYLIKTRGQQVTLSCSPISGHRSVSWYQQTPGQGLQFLFEYFSETQRNKGNFPGRFSGRQFSNSRSEMNVSTLELGDSALYLCASSWTAVNYGYTFGSGTRLTVV.

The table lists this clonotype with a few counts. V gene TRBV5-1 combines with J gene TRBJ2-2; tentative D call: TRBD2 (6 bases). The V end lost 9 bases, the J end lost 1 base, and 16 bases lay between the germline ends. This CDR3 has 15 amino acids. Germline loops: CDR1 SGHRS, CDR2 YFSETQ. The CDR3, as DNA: TGCGCCACGGCTGTGGTAGCGGAGAACACCGGGGAGCTGTTTTTT. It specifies CATAVVAENTGELFF.

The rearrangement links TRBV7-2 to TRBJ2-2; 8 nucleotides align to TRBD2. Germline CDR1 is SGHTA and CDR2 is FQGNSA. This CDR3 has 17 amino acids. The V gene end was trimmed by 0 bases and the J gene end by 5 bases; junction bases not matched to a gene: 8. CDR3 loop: CASSLASGSSGTGELFF. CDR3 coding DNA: TGTGCCAGCAGCTTAGCCAGCGGGAGTTCGGGGACCGGGGAGCTGTTTTTT.

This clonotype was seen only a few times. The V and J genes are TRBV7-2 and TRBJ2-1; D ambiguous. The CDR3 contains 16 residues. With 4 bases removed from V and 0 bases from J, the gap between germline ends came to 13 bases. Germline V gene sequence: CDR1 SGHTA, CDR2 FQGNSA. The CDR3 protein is CASSSMAYSSYNEQFF. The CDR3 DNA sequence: TGTGCCAGCAGCTCAATGGCTTACAGCTCCTACAATGAGCAGTTCTTC. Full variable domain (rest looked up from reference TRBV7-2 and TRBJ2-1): GAGVSQSPSNKVTEKGKDVELRCDPISGHTALYWYRQSLGQGLEFLIYFQGNSAPDKSGLPSDRFSAERTGGSVSTLTIQRTQQEDSAVYLCASSSMAYSSYNEQFFGPGTRLTVL.

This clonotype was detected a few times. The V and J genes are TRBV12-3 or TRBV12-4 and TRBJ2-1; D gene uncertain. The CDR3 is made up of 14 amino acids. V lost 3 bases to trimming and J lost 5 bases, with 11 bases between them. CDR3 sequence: CASSFFGSNNEQFF. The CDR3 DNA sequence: TGTGCCAGCAGTTTCTTCGGGTCAAACAATGAGCAGTTCTTC.

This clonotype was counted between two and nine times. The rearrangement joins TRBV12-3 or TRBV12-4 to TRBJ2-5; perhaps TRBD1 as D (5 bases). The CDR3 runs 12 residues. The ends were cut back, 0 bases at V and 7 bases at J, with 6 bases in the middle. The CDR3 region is CASSLARATQYF. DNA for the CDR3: TGTGCCAGCAGTTTAGCCAGGGCGACCCAGTACTTC.

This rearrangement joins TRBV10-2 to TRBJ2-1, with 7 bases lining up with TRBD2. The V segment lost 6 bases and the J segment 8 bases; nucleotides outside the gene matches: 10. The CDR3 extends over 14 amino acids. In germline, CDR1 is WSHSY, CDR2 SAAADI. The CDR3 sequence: CASRQTSAIYEQFF. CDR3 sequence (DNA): TGCGCCAGCAGGCAAACTAGCGCTATCTATGAGCAGTTCTTC.

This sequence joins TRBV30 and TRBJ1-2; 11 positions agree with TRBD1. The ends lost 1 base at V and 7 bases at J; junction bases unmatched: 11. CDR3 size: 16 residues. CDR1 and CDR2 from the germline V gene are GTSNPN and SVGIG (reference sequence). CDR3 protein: CAWSDYRDRGASGYTF. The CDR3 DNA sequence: TGTGCCTGGAGTGATTACCGGGACAGGGGGGCTAGTGGCTACACCTTC.

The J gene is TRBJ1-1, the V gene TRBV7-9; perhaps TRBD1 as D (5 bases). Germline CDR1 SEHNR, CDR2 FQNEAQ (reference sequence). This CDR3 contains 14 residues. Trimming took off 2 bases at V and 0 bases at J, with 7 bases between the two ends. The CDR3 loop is CASSLMGVNTEAFF. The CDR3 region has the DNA TGTGCCAGCAGCTTAATGGGGGTGAACACTGAAGCTTTCTTT.